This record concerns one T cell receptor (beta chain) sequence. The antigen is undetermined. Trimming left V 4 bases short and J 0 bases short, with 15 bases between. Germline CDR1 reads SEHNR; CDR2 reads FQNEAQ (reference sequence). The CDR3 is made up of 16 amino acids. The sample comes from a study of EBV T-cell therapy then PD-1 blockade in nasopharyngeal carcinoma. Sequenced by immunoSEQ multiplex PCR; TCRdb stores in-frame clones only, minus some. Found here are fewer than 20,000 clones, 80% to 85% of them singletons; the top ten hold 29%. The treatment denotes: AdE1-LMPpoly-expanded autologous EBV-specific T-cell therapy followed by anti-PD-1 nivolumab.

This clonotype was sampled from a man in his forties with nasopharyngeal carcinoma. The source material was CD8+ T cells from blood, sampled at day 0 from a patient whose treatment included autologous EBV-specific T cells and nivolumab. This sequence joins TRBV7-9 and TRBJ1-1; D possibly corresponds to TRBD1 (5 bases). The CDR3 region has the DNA TGTGCCAGCAGCTCGACAGCGGAGGACATGAACACTGAAGCTTTCTTT. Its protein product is CASSSTAEDMNTEAFF.